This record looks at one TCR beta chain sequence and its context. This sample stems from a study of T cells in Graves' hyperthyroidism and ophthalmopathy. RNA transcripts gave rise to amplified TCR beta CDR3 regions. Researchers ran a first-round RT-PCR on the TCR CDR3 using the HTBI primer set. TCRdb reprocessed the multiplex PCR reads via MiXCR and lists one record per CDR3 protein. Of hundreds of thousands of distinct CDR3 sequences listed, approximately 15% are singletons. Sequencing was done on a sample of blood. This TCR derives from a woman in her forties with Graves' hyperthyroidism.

The CDR3, as DNA: TGTGCCAGCAGCACTGGACAATATGGGAATGAGCAGTTCTTC. It translates to CASSTGQYGNEQFF. The rearrangement links TRBV5-6 to TRBJ2-1; tentative D call: TRBD1 (5 bases). Germline-derived CDR1 and CDR2 are SGHDT and YYEEEE. The length of the CDR3 is 14 residues. Trimming pared 4 bases from V and 7 bases from J, leaving 15 bases between. Full variable domain (remainder filled in from reference TRBV5-6 and TRBJ2-1): DAGVTQSPTHLIKTRGQQVTLRCSPKSGHDTVSWYQQALGQGPQFIFQYYEEEERQRGNFPDRFSGHQFPNYSSELNVNALLLGDSALYLCASSTGQYGNEQFFGPGTRLTVL.